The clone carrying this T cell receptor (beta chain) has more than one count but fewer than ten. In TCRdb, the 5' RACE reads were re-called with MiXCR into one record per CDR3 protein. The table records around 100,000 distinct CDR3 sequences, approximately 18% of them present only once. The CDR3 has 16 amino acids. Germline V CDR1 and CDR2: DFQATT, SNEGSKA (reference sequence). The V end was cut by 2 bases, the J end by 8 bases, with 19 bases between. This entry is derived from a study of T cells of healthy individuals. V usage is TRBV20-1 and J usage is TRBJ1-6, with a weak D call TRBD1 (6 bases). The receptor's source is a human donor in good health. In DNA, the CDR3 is TGCAGTGCTAGAACCCCACAACAGGGTGGGGATTCACCCCTCCACTTT. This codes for CSARTPQQGGDSPLHF.